This T cell receptor beta chain was sequenced during a study of CD8 T cells in ankylosing spondylitis. Findings and limits, study-wide: Earlier work had already found some motif variants in reactive arthritis synovial fluid and blood. Disease-linked clones, CD8+, were relatively rare in peripheral blood. A TCR beta motif of several highly homologous variants seemed to mark ankylosing spondylitis blood. From matched ankylosing spondylitis synovial fluid, disease-linked clones were reportedly recovered at significantly enriched levels.

TCRdb reprocessed the 5' RACE reads via MiXCR and lists one record per CDR3 protein. The sample lists 300,000 to 400,000 distinct CDR3 sequences; more than 9% were seen once. Worth noting for this clonotype: Its matching antigen is unknown.

Per germline, CDR1 DFQATT and CDR2 SNEGSKA (reference sequence). J was trimmed by 6 bases and V by 3 bases; bases with no gene match: 5. The CDR3 totals 13 residues. Sequenced input: blood, either unsorted or a sorted T cell fraction (not recorded which). The clonotype originates from a female donor with ankylosing spondylitis or in good health (not recorded which). J is TRBJ2-7 and V is TRBV20-1; 10 bases line up with TRBD2. The CDR3 sequence is CSASLLAGVEQYF. Written as DNA, the CDR3 is TGCAGTGCTAGTTTGCTAGCGGGGGTCGAGCAGTACTTC.